This entry describes one TCR beta chain. Its cognate antigen is unknown. Profiled with immunoSEQ multiplex PCR; TCRdb holds only in-frame clones, not every one. The data hold about 6,700 clones, with approximately 72% observed a single time. J lost 9 bases, V lost 4 bases, and 11 bases had no gene match. The V gene's germline CDR1 is MGHRA and CDR2 YSYEKL. The CDR3 runs 16 residues. The entry originates in a study of CD4+ T cells in melanoma. Study-level points and caveats: Neoantigen-specific CD4+ T cells in melanoma reportedly had diverse differentiation states. A reported correlation linked neoantigen-specific CD4+ T cells to CD8+, macrophage and B cell function.

Sequences were obtained from cells from a culture (not recorded whether cultured in vitro). The chain has TRBV4-1 and TRBJ2-1; 11 nucleotides line up with TRBD2. The origin of this receptor is a human donor with melanoma. CDR3 bases: TGCGCCAGCAGCCCCTTTATAGCGGGGGGGCAGGGTGAGCAGTTCTTC. Translating it yields CASSPFIAGGQGEQFF.